In this sample, the clone carrying this T cell receptor (beta chain) turned up a few times. The antigen remains undetermined. Expressed TCRB transcripts got sequenced, as all isolated RNA was reverse transcribed. Naive, central memory and regulatory T cell samples averaged roughly 3.5 million reads. Profiling relied on immunoSEQ multiplex PCR, and the TCRdb table lists in-frame clones only, not all of them. The table lists around 140,000 clones, approximately 10% of them singletons. CDR1 and CDR2 (germline): GTSNPN, SVGIG (reference sequence). The CDR3 extends over 16 amino acids. Trimming took 3 bases from V and 5 from J, leaving 22 bases between them. The data were taken from a study of beta chain features in type 1 diabetes. Overall study results and limits: PCR might pick shorter templates more often, in the same way for patients and controls.

The V call is TRBV30, the J call TRBJ2-5; a weak D match, TRBD2 (6 bases). The clonotype comes from a woman aged 40-49 years in good health. The sequencing input was central memory CD4+ T cells from blood. CDR3 sequence (DNA): TGTGCCTGGAGCGTGTATGTGGGGGGTGGAGGGGAGACCCAGTACTTC. This gives the protein CAWSVYVGGGGETQYF.